This paragraph covers one T cell receptor (beta chain) sequence. This clonotype occurred many times. Its cognate antigen has yet to be identified. It has no much larger one-base neighbor in the sample; base qualities were not kept. This specimen comes from a study of T cells in Graves' hyperthyroidism and ophthalmopathy (dated by TCRdb to about 2019). In terms of the full investigation: Peripheral blood samples were taken at the time of initial diagnosis, prior to any treatment. To identify distinguishing TCR V-J signatures, a discovery cohort of 100 or so patients was used, comprising fewer than 45 with Graves' ophthalmopathy and 57 with stable Graves' hyperthyroidism. Prospective prediction of ophthalmopathy was tested in an independent validation cohort of fewer than 20 hyperthyroidism patients and roughly 16 patients who later progressed to ophthalmopathy. For training and testing, the 100 or so patients in the discovery cohort were randomly divided in a 7:3 ratio. In addition, the study compared T-cell repertoires in thyroid tissue and in blood from five to seven Graves' hyperthyroidism patients. After sampling, hyperthyroidism patients received methimazole starting at 30 mg daily, and ophthalmopathy patients received high-dose intravenous methylprednisolone. According to the paper, TCR Vbeta CDR3 sequencing was carried out on about 140 peripheral blood samples, which came from 40 to 45 ophthalmopathy, 80 or so hyperthyroidism and approximately 17 progressor patients.

Broader findings and caveats from the paper: Sample size was not statistically predetermined, and blinding of investigators to group allocation was not performed. Most expanded thyroid clonotypes (frequency above 0.001) were also detected in blood, suggesting blood repertoires may reflect thyroid immune responses. In validation, progression to ophthalmopathy was predicted by the model with 55% to 71% sensitivity and about 72% specificity, a median of approximately 6.5 months before onset. A model built on a 13 V-J signature distinguished ophthalmopathy from stable hyperthyroidism, reaching around 88% sensitivity and around 81% specificity in cross-validation and 80%/75% in testing.

TCR beta CDR3 regions were amplified from RNA transcripts. For the first round of RT-PCR on the TCR CDR3, the HTBI primer set was used together with the Qiagen OneStep RT-PCR kit. The libraries were constructed in a second round of multiplex PCR and then size-selected and purified. Paired-end sequencing of the libraries was performed with 100 bp reads on an Illumina HiSeq2000. The published analysis was carried out like this. SOAPnuke was used to process the raw data, with reads discarded if the reads contained adapters or uncalled bases, had a mean Phred below 15, or lacked an exact constant-primer or identifier match. COPE v1.2.5 was used to merge the high-quality paired reads, and each unique nucleotide sequence was defined as a clonotype. MiTCR v1.1 was used to align clonotypes to the IMGT TRBV, TRBD and TRBJ reference segments. Analysis was restricted to V-J combinations with a frequency above 0.0001, which covered over 98% of repertoires. The TCS score was defined as the ratio of F50 (clonal expansion) to E x V (chaos), calculated using BLOSUM62-based TCRdist between CDR3 peptides within each V-J. Welch's t-statistics and random forest reduced just over 500 V-J features to under 15, which were used in a naive Bayes classifier (R e1071). TCRdb itself trimmed the public reads at Q25 with fastp, ran MiXCR and retained productive beta chains. Rows matching on CDR3 protein sequence are summarized as one entry with the most common DNA and genes. The V and J calls were determined by TCRdb, not by the authors. Within this sample are 600,000 or so distinct CDR3 sequences, with approximately 15% of them counted one time only. Roughly 7.7% of the sample goes to the ten largest clones.

V is pared back by 4 bases and J by 13 bases, with 14 bases lying between the germline termini. Looking up the germline V gene yields CDR1 SNHLY and CDR2 FYNNEI. There are 13 amino acids in the CDR3, from cysteine to phenylalanine inclusive. Here the CDR3 DNA is all that survives: 39 bases in frame from base 1. Moderately to severely active disease, a Clinical Activity Score of at least 3, a NOSPECS grade of at least 4, and a duration under 3 months were present in ophthalmopathy patients. Any patient with an uncontrolled infection, another autoimmune disease, pregnancy or lactation was excluded. Diagnoses relied on clinical symptoms, serum thyroxine and TRAb, thyroid ultrasound and orbital computed tomography. PBMCs were separated from under 12 ml of fresh peripheral blood using Ficoll-Paque density gradient centrifugation. Total RNA was extracted using Trizol reagent, and RNA quality was assessed on an Agilent 2100 Bioanalyzer.

The sample taken for sequencing was blood. This TCR was sampled from a young woman with Graves' ophthalmopathy. The V gene is TRBV2 and the J gene is TRBJ2-6; the D gene is perhaps TRBD1, from 6 matching bases. The CDR3 here reads CASSGDKGSVLTF. The sequenced DNA is TGTGCCAGCAGTGGGGACAAGGGCTCTGTCCTGACTTTC.